The clone carrying this TCR beta chain was seen at least ten times. The data derive from a study of response to subunit inactivated influenza vaccine. TCRdb redid the calling of the RT-PCR reads with MiXCR, one entry per CDR3 protein. Counted here are roughly 700,000 distinct CDR3 sequences, more than 15% occurring once; the ten biggest clones make up 11%. CDR3 length: 16 amino acids. Unmatched junction bases numbered 9, after V lost 5 bases and J lost 2 bases. The sample consisted of PBMCs from blood, taken roughly 12 days after vaccination. This TCR was sampled from a man in his forties or fifties who received an inactivated influenza vaccine. The chain has TRBV12-3 or TRBV12-4 and TRBJ2-5; 9 nucleotides match TRBD2. CDR3 loop: CASSTLLTSGQETQYF. In DNA, the CDR3 is TGTGCCAGCAGTACCCTCCTAACTAGCGGGCAAGAGACCCAGTACTTC.